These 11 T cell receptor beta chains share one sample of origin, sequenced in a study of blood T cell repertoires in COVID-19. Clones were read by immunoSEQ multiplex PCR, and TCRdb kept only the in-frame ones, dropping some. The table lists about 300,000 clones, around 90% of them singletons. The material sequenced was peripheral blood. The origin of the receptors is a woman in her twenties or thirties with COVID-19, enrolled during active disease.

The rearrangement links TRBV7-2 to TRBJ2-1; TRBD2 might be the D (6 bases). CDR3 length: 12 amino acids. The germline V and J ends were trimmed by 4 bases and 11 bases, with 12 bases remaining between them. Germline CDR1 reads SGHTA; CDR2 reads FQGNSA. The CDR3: CASSYGTEQQFF. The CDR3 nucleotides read TGTGCCAGCAGCTATGGGACTGAGCAGCAGTTCTTC.

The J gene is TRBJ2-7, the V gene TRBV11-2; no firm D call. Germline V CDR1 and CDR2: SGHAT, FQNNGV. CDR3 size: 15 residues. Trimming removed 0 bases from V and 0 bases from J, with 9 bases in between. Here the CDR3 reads CASSLESGFSYEQYF. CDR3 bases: TGTGCCAGCAGCTTAGAGTCTGGCTTCTCCTACGAGCAGTACTTC.

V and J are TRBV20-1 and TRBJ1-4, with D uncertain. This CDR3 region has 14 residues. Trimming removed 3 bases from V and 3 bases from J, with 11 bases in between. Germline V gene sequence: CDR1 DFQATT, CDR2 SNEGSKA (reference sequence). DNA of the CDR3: TGCAGTGCTAGTTGGGGAGCGTCTAATGAAAAACTGTTTTTT. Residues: CSASWGASNEKLFF.

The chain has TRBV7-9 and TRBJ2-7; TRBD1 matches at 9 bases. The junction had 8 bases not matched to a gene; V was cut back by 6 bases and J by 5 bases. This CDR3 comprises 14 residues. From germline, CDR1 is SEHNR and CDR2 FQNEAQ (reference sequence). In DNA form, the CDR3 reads TGTGCCAGCAGGGGGACAGGGCGACCCCACGAGCAGTACTTC. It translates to CASRGTGRPHEQYF.

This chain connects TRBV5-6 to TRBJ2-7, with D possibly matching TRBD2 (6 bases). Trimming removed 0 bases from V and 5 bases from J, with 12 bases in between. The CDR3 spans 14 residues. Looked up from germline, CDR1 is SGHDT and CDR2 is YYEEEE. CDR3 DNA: TGTGCCAGCAGCTTGGGTGGAGGGTCCCACGAGCAGTACTTC. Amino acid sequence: CASSLGGGSHEQYF.

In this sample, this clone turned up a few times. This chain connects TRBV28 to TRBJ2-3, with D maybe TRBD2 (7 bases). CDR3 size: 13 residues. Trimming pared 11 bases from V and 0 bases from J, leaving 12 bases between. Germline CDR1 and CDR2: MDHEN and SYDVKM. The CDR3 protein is CAARGASTDTQYF. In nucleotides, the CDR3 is TGTGCCGCTCGGGGGGCTAGCACAGATACGCAGTATTTT.

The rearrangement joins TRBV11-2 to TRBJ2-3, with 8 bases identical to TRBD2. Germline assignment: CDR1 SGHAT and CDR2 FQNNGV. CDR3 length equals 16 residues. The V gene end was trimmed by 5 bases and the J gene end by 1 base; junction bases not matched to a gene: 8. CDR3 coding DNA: TGTGCCAGCAGCGGTGGGCTAGCGGGCCGCACAGATACGCAGTATTTT. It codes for CASSGGLAGRTDTQYF. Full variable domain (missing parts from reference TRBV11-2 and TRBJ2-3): EAGVAQSPRYKIIEKRQSVAFWCNPISGHATLYWYQQILGQGPKLLIQFQNNGVVDDSQLPKDRFSAERLKGVDSTLKIQPAKLEDSAVYLCASSGGLAGRTDTQYFGPGTRLTVL.

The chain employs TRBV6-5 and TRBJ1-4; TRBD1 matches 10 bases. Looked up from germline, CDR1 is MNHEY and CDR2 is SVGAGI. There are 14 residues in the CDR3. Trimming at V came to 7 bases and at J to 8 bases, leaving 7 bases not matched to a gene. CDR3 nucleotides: TGTGCCAGCATCCGACAGGGGGCGAGCGAAAAACTGTTTTTT. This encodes CASIRQGASEKLFF.

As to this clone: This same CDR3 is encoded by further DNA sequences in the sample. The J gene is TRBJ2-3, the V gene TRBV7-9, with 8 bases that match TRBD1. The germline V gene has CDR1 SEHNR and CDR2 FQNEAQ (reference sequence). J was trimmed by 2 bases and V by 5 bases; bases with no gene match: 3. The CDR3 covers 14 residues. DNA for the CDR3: TGTGCCAGCAGCGGGACAGGATCCACAGATACGCAGTATTTT. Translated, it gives CASSGTGSTDTQYF.

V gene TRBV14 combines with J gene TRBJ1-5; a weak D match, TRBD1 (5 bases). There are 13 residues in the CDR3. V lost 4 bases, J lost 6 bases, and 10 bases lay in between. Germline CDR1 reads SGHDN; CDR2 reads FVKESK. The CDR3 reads CASSPGWGQPQHF. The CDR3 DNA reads TGTGCCAGCAGCCCAGGGTGGGGTCAGCCCCAGCATTTT.

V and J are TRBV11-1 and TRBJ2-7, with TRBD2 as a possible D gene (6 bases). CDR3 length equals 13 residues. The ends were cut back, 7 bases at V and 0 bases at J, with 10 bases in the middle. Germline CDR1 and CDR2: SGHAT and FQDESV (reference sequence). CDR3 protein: CASMGGTSYEQYF. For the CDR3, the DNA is TGTGCCAGCATGGGCGGGACCTCCTACGAGCAGTACTTC.